This T cell receptor beta chain was profiled in a study of cytomegalovirus exposure and HLA in healthy donors. The PCR employed 60 Vbeta primers together with 13 Jbeta primers. Produced via immunoSEQ multiplex PCR; TCRdb's table is partial and in-frame only. The table shows about 230,000 clones, with around 89% occurring only once. Germline loops: CDR1 WNHNN, CDR2 SYGVQD (reference sequence). The CDR3 runs 16 residues. Trimming took 5 bases from V and 2 from J; bases not matched to a gene: 11. The clonotype was recovered from a woman aged 18-29 years in good health and CMV-seronegative. What was sequenced was PBMCs. This chain uses TRBV10-1 with TRBJ2-5; 7 bases fit TRBD1. The CDR3 DNA sequence: TGCGCCAGCAGTCGGGACAGATTGGCTTTTCAAGAGACCCAGTACTTC. Protein: CASSRDRLAFQETQYF.